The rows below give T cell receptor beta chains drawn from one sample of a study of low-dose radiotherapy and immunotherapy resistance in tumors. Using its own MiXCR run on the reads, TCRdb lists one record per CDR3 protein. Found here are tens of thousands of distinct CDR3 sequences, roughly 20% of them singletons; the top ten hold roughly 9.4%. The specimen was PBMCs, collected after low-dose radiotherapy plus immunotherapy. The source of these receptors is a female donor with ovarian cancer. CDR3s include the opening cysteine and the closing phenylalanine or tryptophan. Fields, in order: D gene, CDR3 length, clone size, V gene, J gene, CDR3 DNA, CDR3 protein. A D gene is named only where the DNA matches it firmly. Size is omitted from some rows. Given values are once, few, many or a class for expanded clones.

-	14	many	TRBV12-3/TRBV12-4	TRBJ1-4	TGTGCCAGCAGTTCACTCCTGGGTGGCGAAAAACTGTTTTTT	CASSSLLGGEKLFF
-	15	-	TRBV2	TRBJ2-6	TGTGCCAGCAGTGGCTCCCCCTCTGGGGCCAACGTCCTGACTTTC	CASSGSPSGANVLTF
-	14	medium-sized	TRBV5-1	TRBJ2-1	TGCGCCAGCAGCTTGCTGGCTTCTGACAATGAGCAGTTCTTC	CASSLLASDNEQFF
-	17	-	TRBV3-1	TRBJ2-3	TGTGCCAGCAGCCAAGATCCTACAGGGCATGGGGCAGATACGCAGTATTTT	CASSQDPTGHGADTQYF
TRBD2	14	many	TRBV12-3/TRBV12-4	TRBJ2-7	TGTGCCAGCAGCGGGACTAGCGGGGGTGCAGCACGATACTTC	CASSGTSGGAARYF
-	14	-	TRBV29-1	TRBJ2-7	TGCAGCGTGTATGGCGGGACTGGAGCCTACGAGCAGTACTTC	CSVYGGTGAYEQYF
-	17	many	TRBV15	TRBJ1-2	TGTGCCACCAGCAGAGATCGGGTCGGGGTAGAGGACTATGGCTACACCTTC	CATSRDRVGVEDYGYTF
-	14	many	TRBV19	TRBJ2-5	TGTGCCAGTAGTATAGGGCGGGCCCAAGAGACCCAGTACTTC	CASSIGRAQETQYF
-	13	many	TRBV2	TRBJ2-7	TGTGCCAGCAGTGAGAACGGCCTGCGGGAGCAGTACTTC	CASSENGLREQYF
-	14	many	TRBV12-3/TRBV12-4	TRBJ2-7	TGTGCCAGCAGTCTCACTGGCGGGGCTAGGGAGCAGTACTTC	CASSLTGGAREQYF
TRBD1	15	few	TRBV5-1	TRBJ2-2	TGCGCCAGCAGCCCCCGGACAGGGTACACCGGGGAGCTGTTTTTT	CASSPRTGYTGELFF
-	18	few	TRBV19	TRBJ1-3	TGTGCCACACACGGGTGGGGGATTGCGAGAACTGCTGGAAACACCATATATTTT	CATHGWGIARTAGNTIYF
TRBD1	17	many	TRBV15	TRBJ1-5	TGTGCCACCAGCAGAATAACAGGGGGCAGGGGCAATCAGCCCCAGCATTTT	CATSRITGGRGNQPQHF
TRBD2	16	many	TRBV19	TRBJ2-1	TGTGCCAGTAGTCATGGAGCGGGGGGCTCCTACAATGAGCAGTTCTTC	CASSHGAGGSYNEQFF
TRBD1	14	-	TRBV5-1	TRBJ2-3	TGCGCCAGCAGCAGCCGACAGGGGACAGATACGCAGTATTTT	CASSSRQGTDTQYF
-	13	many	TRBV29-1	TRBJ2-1	TGCAGCGCTCCGGGACCTATTTACAATGAGCAGTTCTTC	CSAPGPIYNEQFF
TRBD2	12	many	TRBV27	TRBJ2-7	TGTGCCAGCAGTTTCCGGGGGGACGAGCAGTACTTC	CASSFRGDEQYF
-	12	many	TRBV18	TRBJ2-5	TGTGCCAGCTCACCCCCCGAGGAGACCCAGTACTTC	CASSPPEETQYF
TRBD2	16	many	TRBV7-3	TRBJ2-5	TGTGCCAGCAGCCGTGGGACTAGCGGGGGAGGGGAGACCCAGTACTTC	CASSRGTSGGGETQYF
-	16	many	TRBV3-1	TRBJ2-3	TGTGCCAGCAGCCTAGCGCAGACGTTAAGCACAGATACGCAGTATTTT	CASSLAQTLSTDTQYF
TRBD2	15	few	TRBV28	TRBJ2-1	TGTGCCACCAACCCCGATAGCGGGAGGGCAATTGAGCAGTTCTTC	CATNPDSGRAIEQFF
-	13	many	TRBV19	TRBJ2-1	TGTGCCAGTAGCCCGAGGGGGTGGAATGAGCAGTTCTTC	CASSPRGWNEQFF
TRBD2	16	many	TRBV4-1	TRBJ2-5	TGCGCCAGCAGCCAAGATCCGACTAGCGGTTACGAGACCCAGTACTTC	CASSQDPTSGYETQYF
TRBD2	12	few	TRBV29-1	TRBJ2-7	TGCAGCGTTGTAGCTAGCGGCTACGAGCAGTACTTC	CSVVASGYEQYF
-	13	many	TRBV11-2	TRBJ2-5	TGTGCCAGCAGCCAGGCAGGGGCAGAGACCCAGTACTTC	CASSQAGAETQYF
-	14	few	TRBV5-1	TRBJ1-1	TGCGCCAGCAGCTTCGTAGGCGGCCACACTGAAGCTTTCTTT	CASSFVGGHTEAFF
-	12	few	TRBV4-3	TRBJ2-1	TGCGCCAGCAGCCAAGGACCCCGTGAGCAGTTCTTC	CASSQGPREQFF
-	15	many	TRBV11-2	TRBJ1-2	TGTGCCAGCAGGGGGATAGGGCGCTACAACTATGGCTACACCTTC	CASRGIGRYNYGYTF
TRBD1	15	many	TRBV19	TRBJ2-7	TGTGCCAGTAGTATTGCAGGGGGTCTATCCTACGAGCAGTACTTC	CASSIAGGLSYEQYF
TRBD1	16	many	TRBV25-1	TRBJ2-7	TGTGCCAGCAGTCCCCCGGGACAGGCAAAAACCTACGAGCAGTACTTC	CASSPPGQAKTYEQYF
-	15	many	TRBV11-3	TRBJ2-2	TGTGCCAGCAGCTTAGGCGTCGATGACACCGGGGAGCTGTTTTTT	CASSLGVDDTGELFF
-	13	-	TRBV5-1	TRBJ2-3	TGCGCCAGCAGCTTGAGGTTTTCAGATACGCAGTATTTT	CASSLRFSDTQYF